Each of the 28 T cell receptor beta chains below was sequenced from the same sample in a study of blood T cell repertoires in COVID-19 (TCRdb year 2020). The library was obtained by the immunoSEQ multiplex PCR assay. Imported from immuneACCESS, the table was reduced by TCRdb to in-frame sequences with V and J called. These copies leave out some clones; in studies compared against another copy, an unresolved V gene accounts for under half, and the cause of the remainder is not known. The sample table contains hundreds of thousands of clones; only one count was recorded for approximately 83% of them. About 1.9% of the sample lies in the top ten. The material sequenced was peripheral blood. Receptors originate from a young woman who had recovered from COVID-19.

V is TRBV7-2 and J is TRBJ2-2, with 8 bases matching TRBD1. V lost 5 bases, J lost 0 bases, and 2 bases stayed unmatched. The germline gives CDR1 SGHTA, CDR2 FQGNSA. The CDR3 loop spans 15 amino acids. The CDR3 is CASSKQGANTGELFF. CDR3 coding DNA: TGTGCCAGCAGCAAACAGGGGGCGAACACCGGGGAGCTGTTTTTT.

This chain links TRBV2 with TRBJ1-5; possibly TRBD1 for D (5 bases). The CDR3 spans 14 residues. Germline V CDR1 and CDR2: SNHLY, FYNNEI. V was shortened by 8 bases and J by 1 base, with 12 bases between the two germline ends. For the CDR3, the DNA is TGTGCCAGCCGCGGAGGGGTGAGCAATCAGCCCCAGCATTTT. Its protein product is CASRGGVSNQPQHF. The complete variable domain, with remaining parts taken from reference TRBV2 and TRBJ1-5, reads EPEVTQTPSHQVTQMGQEVILRCVPISNHLYFYWYRQILGQKVEFLVSFYNNEISEKSEIFDDQFSVERPDGSNFTLKIRSTKLEDSAMYFCASRGGVSNQPQHFGDGTRLSIL.

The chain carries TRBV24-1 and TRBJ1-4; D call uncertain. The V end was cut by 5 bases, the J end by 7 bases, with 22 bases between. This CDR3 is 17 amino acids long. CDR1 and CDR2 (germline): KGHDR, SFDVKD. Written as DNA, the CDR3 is TGTGCCACCAGTGGGACGGGGTTCTCACCCTTGACTGAAAAACTGTTTTTT. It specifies CATSGTGFSPLTEKLFF.

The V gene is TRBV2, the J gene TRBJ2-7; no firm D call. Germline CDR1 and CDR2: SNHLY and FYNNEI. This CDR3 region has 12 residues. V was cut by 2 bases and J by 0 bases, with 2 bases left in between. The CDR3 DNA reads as TGTGCCAGCAGTGAATACTCCTACGAGCAGTACTTC. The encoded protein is CASSEYSYEQYF.

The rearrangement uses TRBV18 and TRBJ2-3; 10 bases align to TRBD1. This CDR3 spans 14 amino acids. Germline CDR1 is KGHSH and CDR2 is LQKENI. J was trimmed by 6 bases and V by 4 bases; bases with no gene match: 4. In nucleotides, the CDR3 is TGTGCCAGCTCACTTGGGACAGGGGTCGATACGCAGTATTTT. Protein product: CASSLGTGVDTQYF.

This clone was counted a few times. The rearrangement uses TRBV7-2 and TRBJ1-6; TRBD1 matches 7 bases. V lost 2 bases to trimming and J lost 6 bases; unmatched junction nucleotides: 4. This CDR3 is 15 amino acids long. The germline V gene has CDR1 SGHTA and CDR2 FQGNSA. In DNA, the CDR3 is TGTGCCAGCAGCTTAATCAGGGGGATTAATTCACCCCTCCACTTT. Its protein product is CASSLIRGINSPLHF.

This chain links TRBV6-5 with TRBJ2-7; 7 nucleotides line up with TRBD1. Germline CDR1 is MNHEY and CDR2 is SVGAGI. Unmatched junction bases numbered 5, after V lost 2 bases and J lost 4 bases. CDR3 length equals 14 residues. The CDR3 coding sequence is TGTGCCAGCAGTTACACGGGACAGAAATACGAGCAGTACTTC. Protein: CASSYTGQKYEQYF.

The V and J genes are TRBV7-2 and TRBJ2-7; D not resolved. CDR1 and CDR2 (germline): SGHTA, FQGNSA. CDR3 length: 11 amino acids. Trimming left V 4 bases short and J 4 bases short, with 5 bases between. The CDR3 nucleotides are TGTGCCAGCAGCTCGGTGTACGAGCAGTACTTC. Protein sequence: CASSSVYEQYF.

The CDR3, as DNA: TGTGCCAGCAGCCCAGACAGGGGGCCCTATGGCTACACCTTC. This encodes CASSPDRGPYGYTF. The V gene is TRBV7-2, the J gene TRBJ1-2; 10 bases agree with TRBD1. CDR3 length: 14 amino acids. J lost 4 bases, V lost 5 bases, and 4 bases had no gene match. The V gene's germline CDR1 is SGHTA and CDR2 FQGNSA.

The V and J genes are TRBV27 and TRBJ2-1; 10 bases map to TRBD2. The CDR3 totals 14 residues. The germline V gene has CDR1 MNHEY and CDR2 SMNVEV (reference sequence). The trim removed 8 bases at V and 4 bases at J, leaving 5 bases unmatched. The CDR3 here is CASGASGSYNEQFF. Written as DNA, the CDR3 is TGTGCCAGCGGTGCTAGCGGGAGTTACAATGAGCAGTTCTTC.

The CDR3 nucleotides are TGTGCCAGCAGTGACCTCTATAGCTCCTACGAGCAGTACTTC. Translating it yields CASSDLYSSYEQYF. The chain couples TRBV25-1 to TRBJ2-7, with D unclear. The germline V gene encodes CDR1 MGHDK and CDR2 SYGVNS. V lost 3 bases to trimming and J lost 0 bases, with 9 bases between them. The CDR3 covers 14 residues.

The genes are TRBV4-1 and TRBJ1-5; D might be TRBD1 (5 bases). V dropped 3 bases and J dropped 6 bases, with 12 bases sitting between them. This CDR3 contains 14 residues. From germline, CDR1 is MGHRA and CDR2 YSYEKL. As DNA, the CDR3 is TGCGCCAGCAGCCACAGTCAAGGGGTTCAGCCCCAGCATTTT. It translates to CASSHSQGVQPQHF.

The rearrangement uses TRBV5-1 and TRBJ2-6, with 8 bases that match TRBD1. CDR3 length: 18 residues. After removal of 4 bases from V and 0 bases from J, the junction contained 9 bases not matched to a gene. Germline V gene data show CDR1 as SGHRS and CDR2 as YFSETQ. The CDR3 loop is CASSEWTGFRSGANVLTF. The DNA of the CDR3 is TGCGCCAGCAGCGAGTGGACAGGGTTCCGCTCTGGGGCCAACGTCCTGACTTTC.

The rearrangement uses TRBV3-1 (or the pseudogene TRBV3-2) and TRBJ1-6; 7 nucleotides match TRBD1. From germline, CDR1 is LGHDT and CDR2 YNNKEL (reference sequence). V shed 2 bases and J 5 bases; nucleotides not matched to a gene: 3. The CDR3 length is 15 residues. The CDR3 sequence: CASSQIGQDNSPLHF. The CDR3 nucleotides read TGTGCCAGCAGCCAAATCGGACAGGATAATTCACCCCTCCACTTT.

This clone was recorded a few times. The CDR3: CASSMLGSLNQPQHF. The CDR3 region has the DNA TGTGCCAGTAGTATGTTGGGCAGTTTAAATCAGCCCCAGCATTTT. This chain joins TRBV19 and TRBJ1-5, with D hard to call. V dropped 3 bases and J dropped 4 bases, with 13 bases sitting between them. CDR1 is LNHDA, CDR2 SQIVND, per germline (reference sequence). There are 15 residues in the CDR3.

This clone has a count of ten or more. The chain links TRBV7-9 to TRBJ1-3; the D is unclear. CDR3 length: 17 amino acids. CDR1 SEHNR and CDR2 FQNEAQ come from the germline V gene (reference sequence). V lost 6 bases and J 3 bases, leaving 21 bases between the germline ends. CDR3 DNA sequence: TGTGCCAGCAGTTCCATTATTGACAAGCACCATGGAAACACCATATATTTT. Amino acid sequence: CASSSIIDKHHGNTIYF.

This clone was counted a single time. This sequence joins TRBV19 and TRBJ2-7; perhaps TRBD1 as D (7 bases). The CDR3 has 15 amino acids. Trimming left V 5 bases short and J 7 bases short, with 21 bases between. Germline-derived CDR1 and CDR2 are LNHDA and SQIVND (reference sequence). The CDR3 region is CASSPRTGGAWEQYF. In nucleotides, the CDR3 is TGTGCCAGTAGTCCTCGGACAGGCGGGGCGTGGGAGCAGTACTTC.

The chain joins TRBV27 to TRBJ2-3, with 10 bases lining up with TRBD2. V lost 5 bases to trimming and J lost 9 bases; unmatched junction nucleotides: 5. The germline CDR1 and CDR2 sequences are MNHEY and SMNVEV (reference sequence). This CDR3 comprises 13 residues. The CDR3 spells CASSERGGGTQYF. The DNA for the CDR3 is TGTGCCAGCAGTGAGCGGGGGGGTGGAACGCAGTATTTT.

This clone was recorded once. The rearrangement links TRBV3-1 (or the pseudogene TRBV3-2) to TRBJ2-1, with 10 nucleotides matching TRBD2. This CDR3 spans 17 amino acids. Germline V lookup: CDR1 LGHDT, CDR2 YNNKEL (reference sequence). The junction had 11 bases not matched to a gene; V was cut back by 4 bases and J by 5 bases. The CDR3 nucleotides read TGTGCCAGCAGCCGACAGAGGACTAGCGGAGGGGACAATGAGCAGTTCTTC. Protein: CASSRQRTSGGDNEQFF.

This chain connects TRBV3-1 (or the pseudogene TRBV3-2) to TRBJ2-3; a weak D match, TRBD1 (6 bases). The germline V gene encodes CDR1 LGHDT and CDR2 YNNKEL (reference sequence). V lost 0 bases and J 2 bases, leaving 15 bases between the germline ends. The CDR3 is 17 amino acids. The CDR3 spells CASSQDYPGANTDTQYF. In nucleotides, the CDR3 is TGTGCCAGCAGCCAAGATTATCCAGGGGCCAACACAGATACGCAGTATTTT.

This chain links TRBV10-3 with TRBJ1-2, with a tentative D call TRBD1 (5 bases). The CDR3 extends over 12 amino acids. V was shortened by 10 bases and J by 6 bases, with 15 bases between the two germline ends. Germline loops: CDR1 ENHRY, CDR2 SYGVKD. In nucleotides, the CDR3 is TGTGCCACCTTAGGGGCAAGCGATGGCTACACCTTC. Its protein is CATLGASDGYTF.

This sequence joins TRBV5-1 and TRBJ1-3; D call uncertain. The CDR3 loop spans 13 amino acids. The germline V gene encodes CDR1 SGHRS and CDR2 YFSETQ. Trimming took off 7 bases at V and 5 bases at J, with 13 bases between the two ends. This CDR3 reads CASGQEDRNTIYF. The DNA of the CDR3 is TGCGCCAGCGGGCAGGAAGACAGAAACACCATATATTTT. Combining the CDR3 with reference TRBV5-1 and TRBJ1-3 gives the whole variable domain KAGVTQTPRYLIKTRGQQVTLSCSPISGHRSVSWYQQTPGQGLQFLFEYFSETQRNKGNFPGRFSGRQFSNSRSEMNVSTLELGDSALYLCASGQEDRNTIYFGEGSWLTVV.

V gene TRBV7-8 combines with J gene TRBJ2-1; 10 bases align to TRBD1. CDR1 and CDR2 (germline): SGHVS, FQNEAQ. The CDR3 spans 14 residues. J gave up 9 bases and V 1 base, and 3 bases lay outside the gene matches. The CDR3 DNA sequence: TGTGCCAGCAGCTTAGTAGGGACAGGGGTTGAGCAGTTCTTC. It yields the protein CASSLVGTGVEQFF.

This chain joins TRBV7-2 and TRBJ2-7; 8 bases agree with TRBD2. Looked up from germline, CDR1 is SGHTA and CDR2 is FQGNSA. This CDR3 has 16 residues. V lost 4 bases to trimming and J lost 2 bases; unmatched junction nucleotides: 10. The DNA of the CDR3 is TGTGCCAGCAGCTATGGAGCGGGGGCGAGGGCCTACGAGCAGTACTTC. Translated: CASSYGAGARAYEQYF. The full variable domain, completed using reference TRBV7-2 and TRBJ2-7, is GAGVSQSPSNKVTEKGKDVELRCDPISGHTALYWYRQSLGQGLEFLIYFQGNSAPDKSGLPSDRFSAERTGGSVSTLTIQRTQQEDSAVYLCASSYGAGARAYEQYFGPGTRLTVT.

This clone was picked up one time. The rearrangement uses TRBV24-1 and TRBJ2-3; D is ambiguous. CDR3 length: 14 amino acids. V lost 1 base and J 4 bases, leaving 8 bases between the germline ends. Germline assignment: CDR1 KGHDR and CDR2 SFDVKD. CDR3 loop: CATSDLMGADTQYF. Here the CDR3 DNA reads TGTGCCACCAGTGATTTAATGGGCGCAGATACGCAGTATTTT.

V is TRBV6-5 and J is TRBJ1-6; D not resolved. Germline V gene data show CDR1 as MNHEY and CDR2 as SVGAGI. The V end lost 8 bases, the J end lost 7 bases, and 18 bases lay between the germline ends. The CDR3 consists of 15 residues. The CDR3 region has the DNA TGTGCCAGCTTGCGCCGGGGAGCGGGGAATTCACCCCTCCACTTT. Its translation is CASLRRGAGNSPLHF.

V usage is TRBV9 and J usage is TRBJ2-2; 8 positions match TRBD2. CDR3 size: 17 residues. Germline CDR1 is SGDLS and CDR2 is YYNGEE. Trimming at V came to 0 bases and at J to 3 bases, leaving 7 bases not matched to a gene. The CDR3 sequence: CASSVEPSGRYTGELFF. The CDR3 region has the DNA TGTGCCAGCAGCGTAGAGCCTAGCGGGCGATACACCGGGGAGCTGTTTTTT. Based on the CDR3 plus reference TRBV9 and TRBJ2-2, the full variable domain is DSGVTQTPKHLITATGQRVTLRCSPRSGDLSVYWYQQSLDQGLQFLIQYYNGEERAKGNILERFSAQQFPDLHSELNLSSLELGDSALYFCASSVEPSGRYTGELFFGEGSRLTVL.

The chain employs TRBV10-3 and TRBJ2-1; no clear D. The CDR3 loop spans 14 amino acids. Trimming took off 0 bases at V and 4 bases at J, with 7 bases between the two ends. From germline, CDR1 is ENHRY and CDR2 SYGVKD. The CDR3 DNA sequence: TGTGCCATCAGTGAGTCGCTAGAATACAATGAGCAGTTCTTC. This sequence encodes CAISESLEYNEQFF.